Ten or more counts support the clone carrying this T cell receptor beta chain. The CDR3 has 13 residues. V dropped 0 bases and J dropped 7 bases, with 10 bases sitting between them. Germline loops: CDR1 SGHDT, CDR2 YYEEEE. TCR beta cDNA came from around 0.5 ug total RNA, primed with a constant-region primer. It was through three nested multiplex PCR rounds of slightly modified ARM-PCR that TCR beta libraries arose. For 10 cycles apiece, the opening two PCR rounds ran with TRBV1-TRBV30 forward primers and a C-beta reverse primer. From the multiplex PCR reads, TCRdb called clonotypes with MiXCR, one entry per CDR3 protein. The repertoire has approximately 330,000 distinct CDR3 sequences, about 65% of them found once; the top ten carry about 6%. This record belongs to a study of tumor-infiltrating lymphocytes in primary liver carcinoma. As for the study in general: Staging of the tumors gave T1-T3 N0M0, with widths of 4.2 to 10 cm.

Out of unsorted whole blood came the blood RNA, and germline DNA was extracted as well. Sequenced sample: peripheral blood. The receptor was isolated from a middle-aged man with primary liver carcinoma and hepatitis B virus infection. This chain links TRBV5-6 with TRBJ1-2; D remains ambiguous. CDR3 amino acids: CASSLGTSAGYTF. The CDR3 region has the DNA TGTGCCAGCAGCTTGGGGACCAGTGCTGGCTACACCTTC.